This T cell receptor (beta chain) came from a study of CD8 T cells in ankylosing spondylitis. Findings of the study overall: Enrichment of disease-linked clones was reportedly significant in matched ankylosing spondylitis synovial fluid. Eight or nine highly homologous variants made up a TCR beta motif that seemed to typify ankylosing spondylitis blood.

V was pared by 0 bases and J by 5 bases, with 3 bases of the junction left unmatched. The CDR3 is made up of 15 amino acids. Germline V gene data show CDR1 as SEHNR and CDR2 as FQNEAQ (reference sequence). TCRdb independently ran MiXCR on the 5' RACE reads; one entry per CDR3 protein. Of roughly 230,000 distinct CDR3 sequences listed, about 10% are singletons. With respect to this clonotype: What it binds is not known.

This receptor was taken from a male donor with ankylosing spondylitis or in good health (not recorded which). Sequenced sample: blood, either unsorted or a sorted T cell fraction (not recorded which). The V gene is TRBV7-9, the J gene TRBJ2-5; TRBD1 aligns across 10 bases. The CDR3 region has the DNA TGTGCCAGCAGCTTAGCGACAGGGGGCGTGGAGACCCAGTACTTC. Residues: CASSLATGGVETQYF.